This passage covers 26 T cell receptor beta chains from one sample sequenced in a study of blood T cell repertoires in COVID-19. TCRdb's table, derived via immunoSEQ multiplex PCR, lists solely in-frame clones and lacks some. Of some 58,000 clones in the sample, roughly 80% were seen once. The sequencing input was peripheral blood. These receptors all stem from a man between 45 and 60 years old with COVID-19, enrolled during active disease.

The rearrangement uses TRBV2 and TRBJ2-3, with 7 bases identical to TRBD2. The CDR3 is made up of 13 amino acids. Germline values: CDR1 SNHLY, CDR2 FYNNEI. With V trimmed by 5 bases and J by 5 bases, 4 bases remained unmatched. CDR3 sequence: CASSPTSLDTQYF. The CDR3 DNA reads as TGTGCCAGCAGTCCGACTAGCCTAGATACGCAGTATTTT.

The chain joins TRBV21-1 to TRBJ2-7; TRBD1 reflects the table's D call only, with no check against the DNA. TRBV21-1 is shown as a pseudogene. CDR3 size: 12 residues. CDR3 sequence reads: CASNLGAYEQYF. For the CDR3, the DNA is TGTGCCAGCAACCTTGGGGCTTACGAGCAGTACTTC.

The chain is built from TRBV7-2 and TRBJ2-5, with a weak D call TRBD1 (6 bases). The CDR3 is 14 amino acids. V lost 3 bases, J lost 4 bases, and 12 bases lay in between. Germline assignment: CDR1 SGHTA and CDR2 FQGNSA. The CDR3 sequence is CASSFFGQRETQYF. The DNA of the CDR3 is TGTGCCAGCAGCTTCTTCGGACAGCGAGAGACCCAGTACTTC.

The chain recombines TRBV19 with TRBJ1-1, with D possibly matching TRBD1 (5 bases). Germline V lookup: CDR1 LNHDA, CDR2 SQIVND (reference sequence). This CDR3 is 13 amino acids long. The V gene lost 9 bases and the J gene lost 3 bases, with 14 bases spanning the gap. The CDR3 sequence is CASTTPRDTEAFF. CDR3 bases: TGTGCCAGCACGACACCCAGGGACACTGAAGCTTTCTTT.

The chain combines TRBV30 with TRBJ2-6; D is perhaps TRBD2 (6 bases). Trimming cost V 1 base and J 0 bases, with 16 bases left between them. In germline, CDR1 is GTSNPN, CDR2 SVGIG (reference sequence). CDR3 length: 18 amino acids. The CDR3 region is CAWSDKHLGGSGANVLTF. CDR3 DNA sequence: TGTGCCTGGAGTGATAAACACCTCGGGGGCTCTGGGGCCAACGTCCTGACTTTC.

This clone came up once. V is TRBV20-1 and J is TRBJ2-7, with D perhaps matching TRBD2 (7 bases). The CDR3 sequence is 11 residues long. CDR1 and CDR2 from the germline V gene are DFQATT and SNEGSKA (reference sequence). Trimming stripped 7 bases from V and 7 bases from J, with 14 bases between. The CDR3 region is CSGQGREEQYF. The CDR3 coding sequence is TGCAGTGGGCAGGGGAGGGAAGAGCAGTACTTC.

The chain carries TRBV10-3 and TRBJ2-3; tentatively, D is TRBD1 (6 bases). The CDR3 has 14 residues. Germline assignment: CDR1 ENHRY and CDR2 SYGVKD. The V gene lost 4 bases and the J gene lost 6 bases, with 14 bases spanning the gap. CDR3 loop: CAISVGRGDDTQYF. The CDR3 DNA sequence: TGTGCCATCAGTGTTGGCAGGGGAGACGATACGCAGTATTTT.

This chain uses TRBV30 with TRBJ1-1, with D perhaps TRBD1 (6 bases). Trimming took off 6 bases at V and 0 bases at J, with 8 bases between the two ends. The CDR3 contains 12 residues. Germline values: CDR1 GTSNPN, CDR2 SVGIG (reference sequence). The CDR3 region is CACSGVNTEAFF. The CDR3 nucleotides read TGTGCCTGTTCAGGGGTGAACACTGAAGCTTTCTTT.

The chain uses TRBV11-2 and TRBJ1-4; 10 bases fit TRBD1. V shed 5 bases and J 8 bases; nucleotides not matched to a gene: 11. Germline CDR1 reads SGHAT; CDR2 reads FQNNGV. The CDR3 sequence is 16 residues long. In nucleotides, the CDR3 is TGTGCCAGCAGCCCTACGGGGGGGACAGGGGAGGAAAAACTGTTTTTT. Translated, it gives CASSPTGGTGEEKLFF. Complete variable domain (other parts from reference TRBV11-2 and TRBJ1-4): EAGVAQSPRYKIIEKRQSVAFWCNPISGHATLYWYQQILGQGPKLLIQFQNNGVVDDSQLPKDRFSAERLKGVDSTLKIQPAKLEDSAVYLCASSPTGGTGEEKLFFGSGTQLSVL.

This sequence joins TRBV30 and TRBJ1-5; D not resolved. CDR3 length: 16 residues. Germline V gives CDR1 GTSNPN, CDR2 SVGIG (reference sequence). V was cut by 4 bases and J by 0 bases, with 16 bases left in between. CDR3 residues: CAWKPGEDYSNQPQHF. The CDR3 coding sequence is TGTGCCTGGAAGCCCGGGGAAGACTATAGCAATCAGCCCCAGCATTTT.

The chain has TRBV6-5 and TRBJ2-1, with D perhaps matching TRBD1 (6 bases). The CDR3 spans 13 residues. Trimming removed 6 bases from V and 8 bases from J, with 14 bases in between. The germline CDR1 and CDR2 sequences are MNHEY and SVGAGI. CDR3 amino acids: CASRDSGLHEQFF. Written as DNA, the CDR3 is TGTGCCAGCAGGGACAGCGGACTCCATGAGCAGTTCTTC.

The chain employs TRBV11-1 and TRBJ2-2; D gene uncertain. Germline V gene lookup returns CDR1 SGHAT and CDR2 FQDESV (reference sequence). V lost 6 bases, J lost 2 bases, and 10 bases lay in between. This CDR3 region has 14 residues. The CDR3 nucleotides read TGTGCCAGCAGTCCTCAGATTAACACCGGGGAGCTGTTTTTT. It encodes CASSPQINTGELFF.

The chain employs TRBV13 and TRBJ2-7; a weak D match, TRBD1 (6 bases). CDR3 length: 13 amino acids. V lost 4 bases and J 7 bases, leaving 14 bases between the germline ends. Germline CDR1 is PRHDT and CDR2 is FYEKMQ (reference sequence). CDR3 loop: CASSYGQRSEQYF. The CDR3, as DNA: TGTGCCAGCAGCTATGGACAGAGGAGTGAGCAGTACTTC.

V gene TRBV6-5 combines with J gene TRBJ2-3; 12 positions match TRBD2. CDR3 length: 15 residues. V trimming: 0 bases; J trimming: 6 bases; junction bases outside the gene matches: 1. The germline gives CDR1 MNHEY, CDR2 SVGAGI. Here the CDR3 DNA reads TGTGCCAGCAGTTACTCTACTAGCGGGAGGGATACGCAGTATTTT. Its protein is CASSYSTSGRDTQYF.

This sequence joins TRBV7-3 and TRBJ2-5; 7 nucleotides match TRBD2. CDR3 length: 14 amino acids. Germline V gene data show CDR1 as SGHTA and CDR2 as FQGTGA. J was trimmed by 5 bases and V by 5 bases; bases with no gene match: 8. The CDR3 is CASSASGTMETQYF. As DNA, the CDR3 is TGTGCCAGCAGCGCGTCCGGGACTATGGAGACCCAGTACTTC. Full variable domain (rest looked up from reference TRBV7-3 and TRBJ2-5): GAGVSQTPSNKVTEKGKYVELRCDPISGHTALYWYRQSLGQGPEFLIYFQGTGAADDSGLPNDRFFAVRPEGSVSTLKIQRTERGDSAVYLCASSASGTMETQYFGPGTRLLVL.

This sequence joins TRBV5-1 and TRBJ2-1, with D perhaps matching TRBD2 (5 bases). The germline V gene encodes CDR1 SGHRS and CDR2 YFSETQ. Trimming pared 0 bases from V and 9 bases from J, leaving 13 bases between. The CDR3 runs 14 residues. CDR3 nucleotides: TGCGCCAGCAGCTTGGCCGCTAGCCGGAGTGAGCAGTTCTTC. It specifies CASSLAASRSEQFF. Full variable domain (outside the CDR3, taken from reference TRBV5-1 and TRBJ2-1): KAGVTQTPRYLIKTRGQQVTLSCSPISGHRSVSWYQQTPGQGLQFLFEYFSETQRNKGNFPGRFSGRQFSNSRSEMNVSTLELGDSALYLCASSLAASRSEQFFGPGTRLTVL.

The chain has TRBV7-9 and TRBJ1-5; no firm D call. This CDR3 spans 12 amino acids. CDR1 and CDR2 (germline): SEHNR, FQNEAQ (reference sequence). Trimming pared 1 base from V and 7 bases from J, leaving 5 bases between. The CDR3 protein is CASSLGGQPQHF. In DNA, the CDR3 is TGTGCCAGCAGCTTAGGCGGGCAGCCCCAGCATTTT.

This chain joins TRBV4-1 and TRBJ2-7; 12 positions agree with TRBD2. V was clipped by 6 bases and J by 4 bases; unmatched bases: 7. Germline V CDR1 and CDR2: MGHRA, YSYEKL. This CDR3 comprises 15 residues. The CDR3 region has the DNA TGCGCCAGCAGTCTGACTAGCGGGAGACAGTACGAGCAGTACTTC. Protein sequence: CASSLTSGRQYEQYF.

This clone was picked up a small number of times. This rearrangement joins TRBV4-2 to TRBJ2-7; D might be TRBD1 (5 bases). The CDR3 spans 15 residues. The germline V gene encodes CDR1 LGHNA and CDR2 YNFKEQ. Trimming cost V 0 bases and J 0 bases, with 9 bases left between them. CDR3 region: CASSQDQGGSYEQYF. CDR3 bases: TGTGCCAGCAGCCAAGATCAGGGCGGCTCCTACGAGCAGTACTTC.

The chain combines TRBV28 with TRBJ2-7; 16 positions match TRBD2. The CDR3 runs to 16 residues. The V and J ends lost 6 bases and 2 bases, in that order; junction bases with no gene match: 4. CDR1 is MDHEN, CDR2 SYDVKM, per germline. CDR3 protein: CASRGLAGGPAYEQYF. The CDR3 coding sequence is TGTGCCAGCAGGGGACTAGCGGGAGGGCCGGCCTACGAGCAGTACTTC.

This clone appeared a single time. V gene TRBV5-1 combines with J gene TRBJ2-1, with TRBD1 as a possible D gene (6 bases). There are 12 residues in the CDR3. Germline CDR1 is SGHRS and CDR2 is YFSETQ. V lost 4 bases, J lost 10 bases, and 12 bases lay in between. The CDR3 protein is CASSGTFTEQFF. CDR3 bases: TGCGCCAGCAGCGGGACATTTACGGAGCAGTTCTTC.

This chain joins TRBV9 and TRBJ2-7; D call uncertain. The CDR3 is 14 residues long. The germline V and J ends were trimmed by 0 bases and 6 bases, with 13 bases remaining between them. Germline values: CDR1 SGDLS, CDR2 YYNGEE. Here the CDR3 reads CASSVDGASLEQYF. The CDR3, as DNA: TGTGCCAGCAGCGTAGATGGAGCTTCTCTCGAGCAGTACTTC.

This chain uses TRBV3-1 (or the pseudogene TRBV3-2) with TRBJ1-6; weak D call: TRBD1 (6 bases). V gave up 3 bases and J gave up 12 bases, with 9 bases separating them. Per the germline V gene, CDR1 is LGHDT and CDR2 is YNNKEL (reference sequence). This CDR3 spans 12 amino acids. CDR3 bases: TGTGCCAGCAGCCATCAGGGGCTACCCCTCCACTTT. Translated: CASSHQGLPLHF.

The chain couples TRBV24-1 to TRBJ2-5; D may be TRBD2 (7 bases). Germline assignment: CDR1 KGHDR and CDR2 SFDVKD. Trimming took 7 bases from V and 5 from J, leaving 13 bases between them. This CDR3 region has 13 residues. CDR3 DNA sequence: TGTGCCACCAGCGGGGGGCCCCGGGAGACCCAGTACTTC. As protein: CATSGGPRETQYF.

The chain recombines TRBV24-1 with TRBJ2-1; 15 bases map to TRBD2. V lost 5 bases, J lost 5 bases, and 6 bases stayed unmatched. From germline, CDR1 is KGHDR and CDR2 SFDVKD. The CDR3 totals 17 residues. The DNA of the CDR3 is TGTGCCACCAGTGGAGGGACTAGCGGGAGGTTACACAATGAGCAGTTCTTC. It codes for CATSGGTSGRLHNEQFF.

CDR3: CASSSGGRDTQYF. Here the CDR3 DNA reads TGTGCCAGCAGCTCCGGAGGGCGGGATACGCAGTATTTT. The genes are TRBV11-2 and TRBJ2-3, with D tentatively TRBD2 (6 bases). V shed 4 bases and J shed 6 bases, with 11 bases lying between them. The germline CDR1 and CDR2 sequences are SGHAT and FQNNGV. This CDR3 is built from 13 residues.